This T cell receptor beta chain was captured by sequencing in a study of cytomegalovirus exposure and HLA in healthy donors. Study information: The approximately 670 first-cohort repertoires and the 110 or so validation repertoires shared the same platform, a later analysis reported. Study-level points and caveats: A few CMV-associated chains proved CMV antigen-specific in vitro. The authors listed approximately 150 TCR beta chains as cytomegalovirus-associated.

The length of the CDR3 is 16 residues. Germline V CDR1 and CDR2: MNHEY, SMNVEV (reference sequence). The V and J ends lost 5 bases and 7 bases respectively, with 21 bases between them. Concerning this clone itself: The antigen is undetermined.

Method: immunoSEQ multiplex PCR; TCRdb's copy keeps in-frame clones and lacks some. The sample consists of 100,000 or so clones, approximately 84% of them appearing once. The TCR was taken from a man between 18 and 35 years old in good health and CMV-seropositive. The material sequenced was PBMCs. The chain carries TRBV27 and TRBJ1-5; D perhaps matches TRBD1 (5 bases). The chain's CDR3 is CASSPNSQGFMQPQHF. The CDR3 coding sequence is TGTGCCAGCAGTCCAAACAGCCAGGGTTTTATGCAGCCCCAGCATTTT.